Listed below are T cell receptor beta chains from one sample, sequenced in a study of a mutant IDH1 vaccine in newly diagnosed glioma. Assay: immunoSEQ multiplex PCR; the TCRdb copy retains only in-frame clones and omits some. Counted here are roughly 74,000 clones, approximately 85% occurring once; the ten biggest clones make up around 0.77%. Their recognized antigens are unknown. Sequences were derived from PBMCs, sampled from a glioma patient whose treatment included an IDH1 peptide vaccine. The receptors shown here come from a woman aged 45-60 years with glioma. Each CDR3 is given with its conserved first and last residue. The D gene is left open where the match is weak. Not all rows give a size; the values are once, few, many and, for expanded clones, a class.

CDR3: CASSQVWTGEAFF
DNA: TGTGCCAGCAGCCAAGTTTGGACAGGTGAAGCTTTCTTT
D: TRBD1
V: TRBV14
size: NA
J: TRBJ1-1

CDR3: CASSSDRVNTGELFF
DNA: TGCGCCAGCAGCTCCGATAGGGTCAACACCGGGGAGCTGTTTTTT
D: NA
V: TRBV5-1
size: NA
J: TRBJ2-2

CDR3: CASSFRESDTQYF
DNA: TGTGCCAGCAGCTTTCGGGAGTCAGATACGCAGTATTTT
D: NA
V: TRBV7-6
size: NA
J: TRBJ2-3

CDR3: CASSLRGREQYF
DNA: TGTGCCAGCAGTTTGCGTGGGCGCGAGCAGTACTTC
D: NA
V: TRBV27
size: NA
J: TRBJ2-7

CDR3: CASSLGVREETQYF
DNA: TGTGCTAGCAGCTTAGGGGTCAGGGAAGAGACCCAGTACTTC
D: NA
V: TRBV7-7
size: NA
J: TRBJ2-5

CDR3: CASSDDRVPYGQYF
DNA: TGTGCCAGCAGCGATGACAGGGTGCCCTACGGGCAGTACTTC
D: TRBD1
V: TRBV14
size: once
J: TRBJ2-7

CDR3: CASSLDRATLNPYEQYF
DNA: TGTGCCAGCAGCTTGGACAGGGCGACTCTGAATCCCTACGAGCAGTACTTC
D: NA
V: TRBV5-4
size: NA
J: TRBJ2-7

CDR3: CASSLRGLGYGYTF
DNA: TGTGCCAGCAGCCTAAGGGGGCTCGGCTATGGCTACACCTTC
D: TRBD1
V: TRBV28
size: few
J: TRBJ1-2

CDR3: CASSTRDSQETQYF
DNA: TGTGCCAGCAGCACCCGGGACAGTCAAGAGACCCAGTACTTC
D: TRBD1
V: TRBV27
size: once
J: TRBJ2-5

CDR3: CASRLLAASSYEQYF
DNA: TGTGCCAGCAGGCTTCTAGCGGCAAGCTCCTACGAGCAGTACTTC
D: TRBD2
V: TRBV11-2
size: NA
J: TRBJ2-7

CDR3: CASSAGLFSNQPQHF
DNA: TGTGCCAGCAGTGCTGGACTATTTAGCAATCAGCCCCAGCATTTT
D: NA
V: TRBV2
size: NA
J: TRBJ1-5

CDR3: CASSFEQGGEQYF
DNA: TGTGCCAGCAGCTTCGAACAGGGGGGCGAGCAGTACTTC
D: TRBD1
V: TRBV11-3
size: NA
J: TRBJ2-7

CDR3: CAISGTSGSDGDTQYF
DNA: TGTGCCATCAGTGGGACTAGCGGGAGCGATGGAGATACGCAGTATTTT
D: TRBD2
V: TRBV10-3
size: NA
J: TRBJ2-3

CDR3: CASSQSDLGGPYNEQFF
DNA: TGCGCCAGCAGCCAAAGCGATCTAGGAGGGCCTTACAATGAGCAGTTCTTC
D: NA
V: TRBV4-1
size: NA
J: TRBJ2-1

CDR3: CASSLRREAYNEQFF
DNA: TGTGCCAGCAGCTTACGGCGGGAAGCCTACAATGAGCAGTTCTTC
D: NA
V: TRBV7-9
size: NA
J: TRBJ2-1

CDR3: CASSLFGTPGALGEQYF
DNA: TGTGCCAGCAGTTTATTCGGGACCCCGGGCGCTCTCGGCGAGCAGTACTTC
D: NA
V: TRBV27
size: NA
J: TRBJ2-7

CDR3: CASKSDTQYF
DNA: TGTGCCAGCAAGTCAGATACGCAGTATTTT
D: NA
V: TRBV25-1
size: NA
J: TRBJ2-3

CDR3: CASGPARTGGADTQYF
DNA: TGTGCTAGTGGTCCCGCCCGGACAGGGGGCGCAGATACGCAGTATTTT
D: TRBD1
V: TRBV12-5
size: NA
J: TRBJ2-3

CDR3: CASSLDGDYGYTF
DNA: TGTGCCAGCAGCTTAGACGGAGACTATGGCTACACCTTC
D: NA
V: TRBV7-9
size: NA
J: TRBJ1-2

CDR3: CASSPSWTGSNEKLFF
DNA: TGTGCCAGCAGTCCAAGCTGGACAGGTTCTAATGAAAAACTGTTTTTT
D: TRBD1
V: TRBV27
size: once
J: TRBJ1-4

CDR3: CASSQGGVQHNSPLHF
DNA: TGCGCCAGCAGCCAAGGGGGGGTACAGCATAATTCACCCCTCCACTTT
D: NA
V: TRBV4-1
size: few
J: TRBJ1-6

CDR3: CSVDVGGTEAFF
DNA: TGCAGCGTTGACGTAGGGGGGACTGAAGCTTTCTTT
D: NA
V: TRBV29-1
size: NA
J: TRBJ1-1

CDR3: CASSYGRNTEAFF
DNA: TGTGCCAGCAGTTACGGGAGAAACACTGAAGCTTTCTTT
D: NA
V: TRBV6-5
size: NA
J: TRBJ1-1

CDR3: CASSSKSTGNTEAFF
DNA: TGTGCCAGCAGCTCTAAATCGACAGGGAACACTGAAGCTTTCTTT
D: NA
V: TRBV11-2
size: NA
J: TRBJ1-1

CDR3: CASSFGTGGKETQYF
DNA: TGTGCTAGCAGCTTCGGGACAGGGGGCAAAGAGACCCAGTACTTC
D: TRBD1
V: TRBV7-7
size: NA
J: TRBJ2-5

CDR3: CASRPQGRDEQYF
DNA: TGTGCCAGCAGACCACAGGGAAGGGACGAGCAGTACTTC
D: NA
V: TRBV6-5
size: NA
J: TRBJ2-7

CDR3: CASRLGGTAGLEQYF
DNA: TGTGCCAGCAGACTTGGAGGGACTGCCGGCCTGGAGCAGTACTTC
D: NA
V: TRBV5-4
size: NA
J: TRBJ2-7